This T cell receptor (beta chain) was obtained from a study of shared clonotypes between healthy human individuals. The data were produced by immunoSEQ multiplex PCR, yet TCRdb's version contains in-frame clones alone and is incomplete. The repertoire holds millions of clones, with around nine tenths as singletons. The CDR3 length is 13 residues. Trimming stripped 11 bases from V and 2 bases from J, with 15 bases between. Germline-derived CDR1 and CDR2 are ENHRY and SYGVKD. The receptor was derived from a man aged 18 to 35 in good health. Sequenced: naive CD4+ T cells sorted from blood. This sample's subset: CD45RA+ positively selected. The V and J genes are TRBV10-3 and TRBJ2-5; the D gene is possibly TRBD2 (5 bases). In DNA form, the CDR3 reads TGTGCCGTCCAGAGGGAGCGACAAGAGACCCAGTACTTC. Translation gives CAVQRERQETQYF.